The clone carrying this T cell receptor beta chain was detected a few times. Antigen specificity is unknown. The data derive from a study of T cell responses to AZD1222 COVID-19 vaccine. Samples with a second dose at about 4 or about 12 weeks were pooled together. The CDR3 is made up of 15 amino acids. The V end was cut by 6 bases, the J end by 0 bases, with 14 bases between. CDR1 is SGHRS and CDR2 is YFSETQ in the germline V gene. Study-level points and caveats: Targets within unmutated variant regions were reportedly found for nearly half of spike-specific TCRs. Among vaccine-associated CD4 TCRs, coverage spanned spike, with dominance at 160-218 and 743-854.

Using immunoSEQ multiplex PCR, the repertoire was profiled, and TCRdb retains in-frame clones only, with some absent. Here the sample spans approximately 150,000 clones, about nine tenths being singletons. The sample in question was peripheral blood, obtained 28 days after the second AZD1222 dose. V gene TRBV5-1 combines with J gene TRBJ2-3; possibly TRBD1 for D (5 bases). The TCR sequence derives from an adult who received the AZD1222 COVID-19 vaccine. In DNA, the CDR3 is TGCGCCAGCACAATTCAGGGTATTAGCACAGATACGCAGTATTTT. This gives the protein CASTIQGISTDTQYF.